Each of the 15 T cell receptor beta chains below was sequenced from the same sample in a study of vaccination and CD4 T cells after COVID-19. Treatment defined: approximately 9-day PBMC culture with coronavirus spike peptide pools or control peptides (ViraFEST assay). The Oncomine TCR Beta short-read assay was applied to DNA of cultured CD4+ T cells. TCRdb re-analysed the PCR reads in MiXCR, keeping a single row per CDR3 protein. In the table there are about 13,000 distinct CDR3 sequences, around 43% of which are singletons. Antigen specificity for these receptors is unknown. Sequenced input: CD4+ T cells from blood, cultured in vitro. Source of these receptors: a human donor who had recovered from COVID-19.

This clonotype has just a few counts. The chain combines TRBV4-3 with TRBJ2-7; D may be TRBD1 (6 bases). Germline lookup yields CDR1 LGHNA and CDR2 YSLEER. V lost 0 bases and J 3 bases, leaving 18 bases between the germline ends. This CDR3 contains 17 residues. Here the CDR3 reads CASSQDTVDRIGYEQYF. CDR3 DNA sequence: TGCGCCAGCAGCCAAGACACCGTCGACAGGATCGGCTACGAGCAGTACTTC.

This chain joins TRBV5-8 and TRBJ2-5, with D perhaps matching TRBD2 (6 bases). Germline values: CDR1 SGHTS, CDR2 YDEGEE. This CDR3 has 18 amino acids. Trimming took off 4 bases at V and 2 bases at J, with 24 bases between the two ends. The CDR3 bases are TGTGCCAGCAGCACTGGGGGGACGGGTTCCGGATGGCAAGAGACCCAGTACTTC. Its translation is CASSTGGTGSGWQETQYF.

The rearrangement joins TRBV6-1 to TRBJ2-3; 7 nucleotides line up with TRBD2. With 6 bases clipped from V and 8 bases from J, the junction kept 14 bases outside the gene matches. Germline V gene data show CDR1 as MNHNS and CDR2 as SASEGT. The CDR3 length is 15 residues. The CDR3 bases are TGTGCCAGCAGGCCAGGGCTAGCTAGCGGTAGTACGCAGTATTTT. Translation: CASRPGLASGSTQYF.

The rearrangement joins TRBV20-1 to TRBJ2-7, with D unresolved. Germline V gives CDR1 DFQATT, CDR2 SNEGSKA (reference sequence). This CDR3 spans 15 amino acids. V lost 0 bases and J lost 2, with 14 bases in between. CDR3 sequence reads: CSARDSGTRTYEQYF. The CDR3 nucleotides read TGCAGTGCTAGAGATTCTGGCACACGAACCTACGAGCAGTACTTC.

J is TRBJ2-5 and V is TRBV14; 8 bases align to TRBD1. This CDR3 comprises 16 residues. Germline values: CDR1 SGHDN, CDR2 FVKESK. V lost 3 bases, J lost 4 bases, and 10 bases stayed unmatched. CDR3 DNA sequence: TGTGCCAGCAGCCACAGATTGACAGGGGATCGAGAGACCCAGTACTTC. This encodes CASSHRLTGDRETQYF.

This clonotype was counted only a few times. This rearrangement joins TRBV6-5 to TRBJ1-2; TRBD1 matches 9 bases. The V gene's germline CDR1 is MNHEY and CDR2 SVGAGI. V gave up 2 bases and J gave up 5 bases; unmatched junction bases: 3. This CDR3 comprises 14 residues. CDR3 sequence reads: CASSYATGGYGYTF. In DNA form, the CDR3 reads TGTGCCAGCAGTTACGCGACAGGGGGATATGGCTACACCTTC.

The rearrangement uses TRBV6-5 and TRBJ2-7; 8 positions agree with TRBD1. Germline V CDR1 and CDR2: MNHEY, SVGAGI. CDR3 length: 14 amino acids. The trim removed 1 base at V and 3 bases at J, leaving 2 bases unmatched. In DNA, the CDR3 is TGTGCCAGCAGTTACTACAGGGGGAACTACGAGCAGTACTTC. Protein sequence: CASSYYRGNYEQYF.

The CDR3 nucleotides read TGTGCCAGCAGCCAGGGTCGATCGACCGTTGAAGCTTTCTTT. Amino acids: CASSQGRSTVEAFF. The chain has TRBV14 and TRBJ1-1; unclear D gene. The CDR3 totals 14 residues. V was trimmed by 3 bases and J by 7 bases, leaving 15 bases between them. The germline V gene has CDR1 SGHDN and CDR2 FVKESK.

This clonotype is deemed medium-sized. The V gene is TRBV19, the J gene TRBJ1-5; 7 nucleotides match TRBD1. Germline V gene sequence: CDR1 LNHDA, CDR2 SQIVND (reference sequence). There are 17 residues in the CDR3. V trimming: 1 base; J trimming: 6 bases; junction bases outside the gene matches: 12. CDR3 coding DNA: TGTGCCAGTAGTATAGGGAACAGGGGTGTAGTTGGTCAGCCCCAGCATTTT. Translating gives CASSIGNRGVVGQPQHF. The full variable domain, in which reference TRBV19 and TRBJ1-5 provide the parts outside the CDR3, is DGGITQSPKYLFRKEGQNVTLSCEQNLNHDAMYWYRQDPGQGLRLIYYSQIVNDFQKGDIAEGYSVSREKKESFPLTVTSAQKNPTAFYLCASSIGNRGVVGQPQHFGDGTRLSIL.

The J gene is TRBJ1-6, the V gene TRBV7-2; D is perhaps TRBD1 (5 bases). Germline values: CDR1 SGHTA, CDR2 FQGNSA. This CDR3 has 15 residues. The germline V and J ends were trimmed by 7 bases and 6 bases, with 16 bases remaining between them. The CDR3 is CASTYEGPLNSPLHF. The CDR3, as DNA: TGTGCCAGCACCTACGAGGGACCGCTTAATTCACCCCTCCACTTT. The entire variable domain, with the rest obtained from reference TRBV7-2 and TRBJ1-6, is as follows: GAGVSQSPSNKVTEKGKDVELRCDPISGHTALYWYRQSLGQGLEFLIYFQGNSAPDKSGLPSDRFSAERTGGSVSTLTIQRTQQEDSAVYLCASTYEGPLNSPLHFGNGTRLTVT.

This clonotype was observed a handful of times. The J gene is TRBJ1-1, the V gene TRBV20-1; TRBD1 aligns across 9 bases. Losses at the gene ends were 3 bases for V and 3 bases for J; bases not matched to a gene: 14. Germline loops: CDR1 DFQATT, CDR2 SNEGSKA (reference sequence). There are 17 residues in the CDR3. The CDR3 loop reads CSARGFGQGMRDTEAFF. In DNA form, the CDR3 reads TGCAGTGCTAGGGGTTTCGGACAGGGGATGAGGGACACTGAAGCTTTCTTT.

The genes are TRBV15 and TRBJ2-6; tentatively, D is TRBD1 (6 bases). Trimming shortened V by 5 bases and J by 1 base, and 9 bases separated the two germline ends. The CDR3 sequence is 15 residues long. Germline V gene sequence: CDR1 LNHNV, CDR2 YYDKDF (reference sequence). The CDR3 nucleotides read TGTGCCACCAGCCTCAGGGGATCTGGGGCCAACGTCCTGACTTTC. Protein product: CATSLRGSGANVLTF.

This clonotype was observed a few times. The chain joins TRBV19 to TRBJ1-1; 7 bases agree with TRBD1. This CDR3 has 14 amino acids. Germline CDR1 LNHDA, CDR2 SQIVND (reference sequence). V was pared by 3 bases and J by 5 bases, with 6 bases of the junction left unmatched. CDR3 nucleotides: TGTGCCAGTAGTATGGGGGACAGTCGGACTGAAGCTTTCTTT. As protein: CASSMGDSRTEAFF.

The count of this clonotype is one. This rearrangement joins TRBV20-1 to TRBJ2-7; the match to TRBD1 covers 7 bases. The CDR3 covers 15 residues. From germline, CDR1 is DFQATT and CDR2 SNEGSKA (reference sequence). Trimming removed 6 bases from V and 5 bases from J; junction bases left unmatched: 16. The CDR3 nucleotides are TGCAGTGCCGCCCAAACAGACAGGGTACGGGACGAGCAGTACTTC. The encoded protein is CSAAQTDRVRDEQYF.

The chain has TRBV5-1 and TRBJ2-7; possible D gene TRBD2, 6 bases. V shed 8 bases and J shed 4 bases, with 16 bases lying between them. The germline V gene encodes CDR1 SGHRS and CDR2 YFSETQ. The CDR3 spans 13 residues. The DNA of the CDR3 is TGCGCCAGTAGCCGGGCGGGAAAATACGAGCAGTACTTC. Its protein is CASSRAGKYEQYF.